This passage covers 7 T cell receptor beta chains from one sample sequenced in a study of identical twins. Via MiXCR, TCRdb re-called the 5' RACE reads, giving one row per CDR3 protein. The data show just under 650,000 distinct CDR3 sequences, roughly 7.1% seen once. These data were likewise used in another study, on yellow fever vaccine responses in identical twins.

Source material: PBMCs. These receptors were taken from a woman aged 18-29 years in good health.

The rearrangement joins TRBV9 to TRBJ2-7; perhaps TRBD2 as D (5 bases). Germline loops: CDR1 SGDLS, CDR2 YYNGEE. CDR3 length: 13 residues. V dropped 4 bases and J dropped 3 bases, with 11 bases sitting between them. Here the CDR3 reads CASSQRSGYEQYF. CDR3 bases: TGTGCCAGCAGCCAAAGGAGCGGCTACGAGCAGTACTTC.

There are a few counts of this clonotype. V is TRBV10-3 and J is TRBJ2-7; TRBD1 aligns across 7 bases. V was pared by 7 bases and J by 3 bases, with 9 bases of the junction left unmatched. From germline, CDR1 is ENHRY and CDR2 SYGVKD. The CDR3 sequence is 14 residues long. CDR3 DNA: TGTGCCATCAAGACCGGGACAGCAGTCTACGAGCAGTACTTC. This translates into CAIKTGTAVYEQYF.

The CDR3 protein is CASSKRSLSGGNNEQFF. The CDR3 DNA reads as TGTGCCAGCAGCAAACGGAGTCTTAGCGGGGGGAACAATGAGCAGTTCTTC. The J gene is TRBJ2-1, the V gene TRBV21-1; the table's TRBD2 call for D was not verified on the DNA. TRBV21-1 corresponds to a pseudogene. The CDR3 has 17 amino acids.

This clonotype was seen repeatedly, ten times or more. The gene calls are TRBV12-3 or TRBV12-4 and TRBJ1-3; no clear D gene. V lost 6 bases, J lost 0 bases, and 9 bases lay in between. This CDR3 contains 14 residues. The CDR3 sequence: CASREQASGNTIYF. In DNA form, the CDR3 reads TGTGCCAGCAGGGAGCAAGCCTCTGGAAACACCATATATTTT.

This clonotype was detected only a few times. The rearrangement links TRBV5-1 to TRBJ2-7, with 9 bases that match TRBD1. This CDR3 is 15 amino acids long. The V segment lost 3 bases and the J segment 4 bases; nucleotides outside the gene matches: 8. In germline, CDR1 is SGHRS, CDR2 YFSETQ. Written as DNA, the CDR3 is TGCGCCAGCAGCTCAGCCGGGACAGGGATTTACGAGCAGTACTTC. Its translation: CASSSAGTGIYEQYF.

The table lists this clonotype with many counts. This chain connects TRBV10-3 to TRBJ2-1, with TRBD2 identical over 11 bases. The CDR3 covers 18 residues. CDR1 and CDR2 from the germline V gene are ENHRY and SYGVKD. With 0 bases clipped from V and 0 bases from J, the junction kept 4 bases outside the gene matches. CDR3 in DNA: TGTGCCATCAGTGAGTCTGGTAGCGGGGGGGCCTCCTACAATGAGCAGTTCTTC. It specifies CAISESGSGGASYNEQFF.

The chain has TRBV2 and TRBJ1-1; 7 nucleotides agree with TRBD1. Losses at the gene ends were 6 bases for V and 2 bases for J; bases not matched to a gene: 9. The CDR3 has 15 amino acids. The germline gives CDR1 SNHLY, CDR2 FYNNEI. CDR3 in amino acids: CASSRRTGANTEAFF. CDR3 nucleotides: TGTGCCAGCAGCCGCCGGACAGGCGCCAACACTGAAGCTTTCTTT.